A single TCR beta chain is shown here with its context. This sample was included in a study of blood T cells in healthy people across ages. PCR was performed a second time for 7 to 11 cycles using a sample-barcoded 5' primer and a J-beta primer mix. The template-switch adaptor, which had 12 random nucleotides, put a tag on each cDNA molecule. TCRdb independently ran MiXCR on the 5' RACE reads; one entry per CDR3 protein. Of around 1,900,000 distinct CDR3 sequences in the sample, about two fifths were seen once. The CDR3 is 14 amino acids. Germline-derived CDR1 and CDR2 are SGDLS and YYNGEE. Trimming took off 0 bases at V and 5 bases at J, with 11 bases between the two ends. At least 5.5 micrograms of total RNA were extracted per sample.

Sequencing was carried out using blood. The chain couples TRBV9 to TRBJ1-1; D is undetermined. The receptor's source is a human donor in good health. CDR3 sequence reads: CASSVEFIGTEAFF. In DNA form, the CDR3 reads TGTGCCAGCAGCGTAGAATTTATCGGGACTGAAGCTTTCTTT.